These T cell receptor beta chains were read from a single sample in a study of cytomegalovirus exposure and HLA in healthy donors. Profiled with immunoSEQ multiplex PCR; TCRdb holds only in-frame clones, not every one. The data show under 300,000 clones, around 65% seen once. The sequenced material came from PBMCs. The receptor set was obtained from a female donor in good health and CMV-seronegative. Each CDR3 is given with its conserved first and last residue. Fields, in order: clone size, D gene, J gene, V gene, CDR3 DNA, CDR3 protein. A D gene is named only where the DNA matches it firmly. Expanded clones are given a class, and other clones once, few, many or no size at all.

-,TRBD1,TRBJ1-4,TRBV6-6,TGTGCCAGCAACCCGACAGGGGGCGGTGAAAAACTGTTTTTT,CASNPTGGGEKLFF
-,-,TRBJ2-7,TRBV10-3,TGTGCCATCAGTGAAGTAGCGCTTTCCTACGAGCAGTACTTC,CAISEVALSYEQYF
-,TRBD2,TRBJ2-1,TRBV7-8,TGTGCCAGCAGCTTAACCGGGACTAGCGGGAGATGGGAGCAGTTCTTC,CASSLTGTSGRWEQFF
-,-,TRBJ1-5,TRBV7-8,TGTGCCAGCAGCTTAGGGGGGGGCGCGGACAATCAGCCCCAGCATTTT,CASSLGGGADNQPQHF
-,-,TRBJ2-6,TRBV2,TGTGCCAGCAAGGGACACAACTCTGGGGCCAACGTCCTGACTTTC,CASKGHNSGANVLTF
-,-,TRBJ2-7,TRBV2,TGTGCCAGCAAGGCGGGACCGTTCCGTTGGTACGAGCAGTACTTC,CASKAGPFRWYEQYF
-,TRBD2,TRBJ2-2,TRBV7-2,TGTGCCAGCAGCTCTAGCGGGATCACCGGGGAGCTGTTTTTT,CASSSSGITGELFF
once,-,TRBJ2-2,TRBV7-9,TGTGCCAGCAGCTTCCCGGTCAAGCGGAACACCGGGGAGCTGTTTTTT,CASSFPVKRNTGELFF
-,TRBD2,TRBJ2-1,TRBV6-4,TGTGCCAGCAGTGAGCCCGGGACTAGAGCCAATGAGCAGTTCTTC,CASSEPGTRANEQFF
-,TRBD1,TRBJ1-2,TRBV11-2,TGTGCCAGCAGCTTAGTTGGACAGGGGATCTATGGCTACACCTTC,CASSLVGQGIYGYTF
-,-,TRBJ1-4,TRBV7-2,TGTGCCAGCAGCTTACAGGACAGACAAAATGAAAAACTGTTTTTT,CASSLQDRQNEKLFF
-,TRBD1,TRBJ2-7,TRBV7-9,TGTTCCAGCAGCCCAGACAGGGGGAGCTACGAGCAGTACTTC,CSSSPDRGSYEQYF
-,TRBD2,TRBJ2-7,TRBV7-9,TGTTCCAGCAACAAGGGACTAGCGGGTACCTACGAGCAGTACTTC,CSSNKGLAGTYEQYF
-,-,TRBJ2-2,TRBV9,TGTGCCAGCAGCGTAGACAGGGTCGGCACCGGGGAGCTGTTTTTT,CASSVDRVGTGELFF
-,TRBD2,TRBJ2-7,TRBV4-1,TGCGCCAGCAGCCCCCCCCGGGAGGCCCGCCGATCCGAGCAGTACTTC,CASSPPREARRSEQYF
-,TRBD1,TRBJ2-6,TRBV5-1,TGCGCCAGCAGCTTTCGACAGGGCTCTGGGGCCAACGTCCTGATTTTC,CASSFRQGSGANVLIF
-,-,TRBJ2-7,TRBV11-3,TGTGCCAGCAGCTTAGCTTTCCTCTACGAGCAGTACTTC,CASSLAFLYEQYF
-,TRBD2,TRBJ2-1,TRBV7-2,TGTGCCAGCAGCGCCAGCGGGAGTCCCTACAATGAGCAGTTCTTC,CASSASGSPYNEQFF
-,-,TRBJ2-5,TRBV28,TGTGCCAGCAGTTTGCCCCGAGAAGGGGTCCAAGAGACCCAGTACTTC,CASSLPREGVQETQYF
once,-,TRBJ2-1,TRBV5-1,TGCGCCAGCAGCCTCCGGAGGGCCGTGCATGAGCAGTTCTTC,CASSLRRAVHEQFF
-,TRBD2,TRBJ2-6,TRBV7-6,TGTGCCAGCAGCTTACTAGCGGGTCGCTCTGGGGCCAACGTCCTGACTTTC,CASSLLAGRSGANVLTF
-,TRBD2,TRBJ2-3,TRBV5-4,TGTGCCAGCACCGAGACTAGCGGGAGTTCAGATACGCAGTATTTT,CASTETSGSSDTQYF
-,-,TRBJ1-2,TRBV10-2,TGCGCCAGCAGTGAGATTAGGGGGTCCCCCTATGGCTACACCTTC,CASSEIRGSPYGYTF
few,-,TRBJ2-3,TRBV9,TGTGCCAGCAGCGTGGGCTCAGCCAGCGGTACGCAGTATTTT,CASSVGSASGTQYF
-,TRBD2,TRBJ2-3,TRBV5-1,TGCGCCAGCAGCTCCGGGACTAGCGGGAGGAGCACAGATACGCAGTATTTT,CASSSGTSGRSTDTQYF
-,TRBD2,TRBJ2-1,TRBV2,TGTGCCAGCAGTGCCCAGACTAGCGGGAGGGGAAATGAGCAGTTCTTC,CASSAQTSGRGNEQFF
once,TRBD1,TRBJ1-5,TRBV6-4,TGTGCCAGCAGTGCCGACAGGGGTCAGCCCCAGCATTTT,CASSADRGQPQHF